This T cell receptor beta chain was sequenced in a study of spatial heterogeneity in lung cancer. The CDR3 consists of 17 residues. The V segment lost 0 bases and the J segment 8 bases; nucleotides outside the gene matches: 11. The germline V gene has CDR1 MNHEY and CDR2 SVGAGI. Time point given: sample taken at primary tumor resection. TCRdb re-called the 5' RACE reads with MiXCR, one entry per CDR3 protein. The sample records more than 35,000 distinct CDR3 sequences, 5% to 6.5% being singletons. The source of this sequence is a female donor with early-stage non-small cell lung cancer. The sequences come from PBMCs, collected at surgery. The chain uses TRBV6-5 and TRBJ1-4, with 8 positions matching TRBD1. The CDR3 is CASSYSIRGRGREKLFF. The CDR3 DNA follows: TGTGCCAGCAGTTACTCGATCCGGGGCAGGGGGCGCGAAAAACTGTTTTTT.